This T cell receptor beta chain was obtained from a study of T cell repertoires in cytomegalovirus infection. At the level of the study: Peptides in the study included HLA-C-restricted and HLA-B-restricted CMV epitopes.

In the case of this clonotype: Its antigen is unknown.

Each CDR3 protein gets one entry after TCRdb re-called the reads with MiXCR. Of 650,000 to 850,000 distinct CDR3 sequences in the sample, roughly 29% are singletons; the top ten hold around 12%. This CDR3 contains 10 residues. Germline loops: CDR1 DFQATT, CDR2 SNEGSKA (reference sequence). This chain links TRBV20-1 with TRBJ2-1; no clear D. Material: cultured CD8+ T cells from PBMCs, obtained from culture after CMV antigen stimulation. The source is a human donor in good health (CMV status not recorded). Some clones in this sample may be carry-over from other donors' samples. CDR3 nucleotides: TGCATCCCCGGACCCAATGAGCAGTTCTTC. Residues: CIPGPNEQFF.